Below are 21 T cell receptor beta chains sequenced from a single sample in a study of blood T cell repertoires in COVID-19. The table came from immunoSEQ multiplex PCR; TCRdb's copy has only in-frame clones and leaves some out. In the table there are some 420,000 clones, roughly nine tenths of which are singletons. Sequencing was done on a sample of PBMCs or T cells enriched from blood (not recorded which). Receptors were obtained from a young man who had recovered from COVID-19.

In its sample, this clone was seen a few times. V is TRBV2 and J is TRBJ2-3; D remains unclear. Germline CDR1 is SNHLY and CDR2 is FYNNEI. V shed 2 bases and J shed 6 bases, with 9 bases lying between them. The CDR3 spans 13 residues. The CDR3 loop reads CASSESLVDTQYF. CDR3 nucleotide sequence: TGTGCCAGCAGTGAATCTCTAGTGGATACGCAGTATTTT.

The chain joins TRBV7-9 to TRBJ1-6; D unresolved. The germline V and J ends were trimmed by 1 base and 8 bases, with 9 bases remaining between them. There are 14 residues in the CDR3. Germline V gene sequence: CDR1 SEHNR, CDR2 FQNEAQ (reference sequence). The CDR3 bases are TGTGCCAGCAGCTTAGGTGGCGGCCATTCACCCCTCCACTTT. Translation: CASSLGGGHSPLHF. The full variable domain, with the rest looked up from reference TRBV7-9 and TRBJ1-6, is DTGVSQNPRHKITKRGQNVTFRCDPISEHNRLYWYRQTLGQGPEFLTYFQNEAQLEKSRLLSDRFSAERPKGSFSTLEIQRTEQGDSAMYLCASSLGGGHSPLHFGNGTRLTVT.

The chain employs TRBV10-3 and TRBJ2-3, with 12 nucleotides matching TRBD2. Germline assignment: CDR1 ENHRY and CDR2 SYGVKD. V dropped 4 bases and J dropped 3; count of bases not matched to a gene: 2. CDR3 length equals 15 residues. In nucleotides, the CDR3 is TGTGCCATCAGTGGACTAGCGGGAGAGACAGATACGCAGTATTTT. It yields the protein CAISGLAGETDTQYF.

The V gene is TRBV5-1, the J gene TRBJ1-2, with 7 nucleotides matching TRBD1. Germline loops: CDR1 SGHRS, CDR2 YFSETQ. The CDR3 is 14 amino acids. V dropped 7 bases and J dropped 6; count of bases not matched to a gene: 12. CDR3 in DNA: TGCGCCAGCGGACCGGGACAGAAAATCGATGGCTACACCTTC. It yields the protein CASGPGQKIDGYTF.

This clone has more than one count but fewer than ten. Other DNA sequences of this sample code for an identical CDR3. CDR3 coding DNA: TGTGCCAGCTCACCGGGAACAGGGGGCAATCAGCCCCAGCATTTT. The encoded protein is CASSPGTGGNQPQHF. The chain has TRBV18 and TRBJ1-5, with 7 positions matching TRBD1. With V trimmed by 3 bases and J by 2 bases, 4 bases remained unmatched. Germline-derived CDR1 and CDR2 are KGHSH and LQKENI. The CDR3 has 15 amino acids.

The V call is TRBV10-1, the J call TRBJ2-1; the D gene is possibly TRBD2 (6 bases). CDR1 is WNHNN and CDR2 is SYGVQD in the germline V gene (reference sequence). Trimming left V 2 bases short and J 0 bases short, with 11 bases between. The CDR3 is 16 residues long. The CDR3 here is CASSEVSGSSYNEQFF. Written as DNA, the CDR3 is TGCGCCAGCAGTGAGGTTTCCGGGAGCTCCTACAATGAGCAGTTCTTC.

The rearrangement uses TRBV21-1 and TRBJ1-4; TRBD1 is the table's D call and was not checked against the DNA. TRBV21-1 has pseudogene status. CDR3 length equals 14 residues. Here the CDR3 DNA reads TGTGCCAGCAGCAACGACAGGGGTAATGAAAAACTGTTTTTT. This encodes CASSNDRGNEKLFF.

The V gene is TRBV15, the J gene TRBJ2-7; D possibly corresponds to TRBD2 (6 bases). The CDR3 covers 15 residues. V was shortened by 5 bases and J by 3 bases, with 17 bases between the two germline ends. Germline CDR1 and CDR2: LNHNV and YYDKDF (reference sequence). The CDR3 is CATSVGGVANYEQYF. The DNA of the CDR3 is TGTGCCACCAGCGTCGGGGGAGTCGCCAACTACGAGCAGTACTTC.

The chain employs TRBV7-2 and TRBJ1-5, with TRBD1 matching over 8 bases. After removal of 6 bases from V and 1 base from J, the junction contained 5 bases not matched to a gene. Germline V gene lookup returns CDR1 SGHTA and CDR2 FQGNSA. The CDR3 extends over 15 amino acids. The CDR3 sequence: CASSGQGGSNQPQHF. The CDR3 DNA reads TGTGCCAGCAGTGGACAGGGCGGCAGCAATCAGCCCCAGCATTTT.

In DNA form, the CDR3 reads TGTGCCAGCAGTCTGACAGGGGGCGACTATGGCTACACCTTC. Translating it yields CASSLTGGDYGYTF. The J gene is TRBJ1-2, the V gene TRBV6-5, with 10 bases that match TRBD1. The ends lost 5 bases at V and 3 bases at J; junction bases unmatched: 3. Germline CDR1 MNHEY, CDR2 SVGAGI. The length of the CDR3 is 14 residues.

The rearrangement links TRBV7-9 to TRBJ2-1, with 8 bases aligning to TRBD1. This CDR3 has 12 amino acids. CDR1 SEHNR and CDR2 FQNEAQ come from the germline V gene (reference sequence). Trimming took 4 bases from V and 10 from J; bases not matched to a gene: 3. The CDR3 protein is CASSSDRAEQFF. The CDR3 DNA is TGTGCCAGCAGCTCGGACAGGGCCGAGCAGTTCTTC.

The V and J genes are TRBV2 and TRBJ1-2; maybe TRBD1 (5 bases). Deletions cut 6 bases from V and 5 bases from J, with 16 bases between. The CDR3 is made up of 14 amino acids. Germline V gene lookup returns CDR1 SNHLY and CDR2 FYNNEI. This CDR3 reads CASRPVDRRYGYTF. CDR3 DNA sequence: TGTGCCAGCAGACCCGTAGACAGAAGATATGGCTACACCTTC.

The CDR3 spells CAISGVGERKTSTDTQYF. The CDR3 DNA reads as TGTGCCATCAGTGGGGTGGGAGAACGGAAAACTAGCACAGATACGCAGTATTTT. This chain connects TRBV10-3 to TRBJ2-3; D might be TRBD2 (5 bases). The CDR3 runs 18 residues. The V end was cut by 4 bases, the J end by 0 bases, with 20 bases between. The V gene's germline CDR1 is ENHRY and CDR2 SYGVKD.

The rearrangement joins TRBV6-1 to TRBJ2-1, with 10 bases identical to TRBD2. Germline assignment: CDR1 MNHNS and CDR2 SASEGT. This CDR3 comprises 15 residues. Losses at the gene ends were 7 bases for V and 6 bases for J; bases not matched to a gene: 9. CDR3 protein: CASKPGLAILNEQFF. CDR3 sequence (DNA): TGTGCCAGCAAACCGGGACTAGCGATCCTCAATGAGCAGTTCTTC.

The chain has TRBV18 and TRBJ2-5, with a weak D call TRBD1 (5 bases). This CDR3 spans 14 amino acids. CDR1 is KGHSH and CDR2 is LQKENI in the germline V gene. V was cut by 3 bases and J by 5 bases, with 13 bases left in between. The CDR3 region has the DNA TGTGCCAGCTCACCGGGCAGGGTTCAGGAGACCCAGTACTTC. Protein product: CASSPGRVQETQYF.

V and J are TRBV12-3 or TRBV12-4 and TRBJ2-1, with D uncertain. There are 12 residues in the CDR3. V lost 3 bases, J lost 12 bases, and 12 bases lay in between. CDR3 amino acids: CASSLAQSGQFF. In nucleotides, the CDR3 is TGTGCCAGCAGTTTGGCTCAATCGGGGCAGTTCTTC.

The chain combines TRBV25-1 with TRBJ1-1; 7 positions agree with TRBD1. Germline trimming cut 3 bases from V and 5 bases from J; bases unmatched to any gene: 6. The V gene's germline CDR1 is MGHDK and CDR2 SYGVNS. The CDR3 totals 14 residues. CDR3 DNA: TGTGCCAGCAGTGAGGAGGGGGCGCGGACTGAAGCTTTCTTT. Residues: CASSEEGARTEAFF.

The rearrangement uses TRBV28 and TRBJ2-1; tentatively, D is TRBD2 (5 bases). The CDR3 runs to 16 residues. Germline V lookup: CDR1 MDHEN, CDR2 SYDVKM. Trimming took off 2 bases at V and 1 base at J, with 12 bases between the two ends. The CDR3 spells CASSLTPADSYNEQFF. Here the CDR3 DNA reads TGTGCCAGCAGTTTAACGCCAGCGGATTCCTACAATGAGCAGTTCTTC.

The DNA for the CDR3 is TGTGCCAGCAGTTATAGGCAGGGGCAAAATCAGCCCCAGCATTTT. Translation: CASSYRQGQNQPQHF. The V gene is TRBV6-6, the J gene TRBJ1-5; D possibly corresponds to TRBD1 (6 bases). Trimming took 3 bases from V and 4 from J, leaving 13 bases between them. The CDR3 is made up of 15 amino acids. The germline V gene has CDR1 MNHNY and CDR2 SVGAGI (reference sequence).

The J gene is TRBJ2-1, the V gene TRBV10-1, with 11 bases aligning to TRBD1. Germline-derived CDR1 and CDR2 are WNHNN and SYGVQD (reference sequence). CDR3 size: 15 residues. Unmatched junction bases numbered 10, after V lost 6 bases and J lost 9 bases. The CDR3 sequence is CASSTGTGGASEQFF. The CDR3 bases are TGCGCCAGCAGCACCGGGACAGGGGGGGCAAGTGAGCAGTTCTTC.

The V and J genes are TRBV7-9 and TRBJ2-3, with TRBD1 matching over 7 bases. Germline CDR1 reads SEHNR; CDR2 reads FQNEAQ (reference sequence). V shed 1 base and J 7 bases; nucleotides not matched to a gene: 5. This CDR3 comprises 14 residues. Here the CDR3 reads CASSLGQGENTQYF. Here the CDR3 DNA reads TGTGCCAGCAGCTTAGGACAGGGTGAAAATACGCAGTATTTT.